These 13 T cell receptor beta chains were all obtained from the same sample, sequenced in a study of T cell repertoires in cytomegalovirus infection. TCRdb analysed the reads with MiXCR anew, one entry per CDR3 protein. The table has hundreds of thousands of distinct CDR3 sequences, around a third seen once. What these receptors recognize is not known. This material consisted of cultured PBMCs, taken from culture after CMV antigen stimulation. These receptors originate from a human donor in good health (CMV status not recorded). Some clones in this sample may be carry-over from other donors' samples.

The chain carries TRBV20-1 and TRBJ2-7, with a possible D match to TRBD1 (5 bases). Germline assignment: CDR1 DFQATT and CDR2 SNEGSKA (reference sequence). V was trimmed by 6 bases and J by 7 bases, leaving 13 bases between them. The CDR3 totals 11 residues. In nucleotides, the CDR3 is TGCAGTGCAGGACACCACTGGGAGCAGTACTTC. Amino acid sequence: CSAGHHWEQYF.

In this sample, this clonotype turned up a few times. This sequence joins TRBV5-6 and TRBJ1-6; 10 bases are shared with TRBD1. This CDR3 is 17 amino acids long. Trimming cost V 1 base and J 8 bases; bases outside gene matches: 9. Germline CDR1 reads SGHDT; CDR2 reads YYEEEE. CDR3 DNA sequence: TGTGCCAGCAGCTTGCCCAACCGGGACAGGGGTTATTCACCCCTCCACTTT. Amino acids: CASSLPNRDRGYSPLHF. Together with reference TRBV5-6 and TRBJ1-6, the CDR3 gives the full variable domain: DAGVTQSPTHLIKTRGQQVTLRCSPKSGHDTVSWYQQALGQGPQFIFQYYEEEERQRGNFPDRFSGHQFPNYSSELNVNALLLGDSALYLCASSLPNRDRGYSPLHFGNGTRLTVT.

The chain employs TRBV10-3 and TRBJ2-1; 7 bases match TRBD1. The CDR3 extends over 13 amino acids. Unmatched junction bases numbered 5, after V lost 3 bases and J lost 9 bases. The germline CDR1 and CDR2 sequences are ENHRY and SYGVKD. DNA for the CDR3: TGTGCCATCAGTGACCTACAGGGGAGTGAGCAGTTCTTC. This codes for CAISDLQGSEQFF.

The CDR3 region has the DNA TGTGCCAGCAGAGGAGCGGGGGGGGGTGGGGATGAGCAGTTCTTC. Translating it yields CASRGAGGGGDEQFF. The gene calls are TRBV28 and TRBJ2-1; TRBD2 agrees at 10 bases. This CDR3 contains 15 residues. The germline CDR1 and CDR2 sequences are MDHEN and SYDVKM. The ends lost 6 bases at V and 8 bases at J; junction bases unmatched: 10.

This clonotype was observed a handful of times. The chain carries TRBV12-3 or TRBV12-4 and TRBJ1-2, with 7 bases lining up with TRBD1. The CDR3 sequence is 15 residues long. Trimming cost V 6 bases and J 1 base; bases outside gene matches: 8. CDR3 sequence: CASRPRQGHNYGYTF. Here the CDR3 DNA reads TGTGCCAGCAGACCCAGACAGGGACATAACTATGGCTACACCTTC.

CDR3 nucleotide sequence: TGTGCCAGCAGTTTAAGGGGTAACTCTGGAAACACCATATATTTT. This translates into CASSLRGNSGNTIYF. This chain uses TRBV12-3 or TRBV12-4 with TRBJ1-3; D is possibly TRBD1 (5 bases). Trimming stripped 2 bases from V and 0 bases from J, with 8 bases between. This CDR3 comprises 15 residues.

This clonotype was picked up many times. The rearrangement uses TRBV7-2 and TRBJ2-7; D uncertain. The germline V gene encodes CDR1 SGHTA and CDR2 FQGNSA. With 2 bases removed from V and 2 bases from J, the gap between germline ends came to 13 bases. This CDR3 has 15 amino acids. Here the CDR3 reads CASSLSIVTAYEQYF. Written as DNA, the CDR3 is TGTGCCAGCAGCTTATCAATCGTCACCGCCTACGAGCAGTACTTC.

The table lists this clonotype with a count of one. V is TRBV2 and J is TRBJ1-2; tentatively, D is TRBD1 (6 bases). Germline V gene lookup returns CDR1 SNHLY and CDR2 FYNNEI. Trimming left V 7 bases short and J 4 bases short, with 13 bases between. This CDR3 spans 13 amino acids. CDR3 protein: CASTPGAIYGYTF. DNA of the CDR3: TGTGCCAGCACCCCAGGGGCGATCTATGGCTACACCTTC.

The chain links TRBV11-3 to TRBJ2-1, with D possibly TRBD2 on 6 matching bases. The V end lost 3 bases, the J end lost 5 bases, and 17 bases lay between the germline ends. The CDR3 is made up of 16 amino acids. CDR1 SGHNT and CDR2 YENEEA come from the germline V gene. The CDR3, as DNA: TGTGCCAGCAGCTTTGGGTTCGCGGGGCTCAACAATGAGCAGTTCTTC. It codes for CASSFGFAGLNNEQFF.

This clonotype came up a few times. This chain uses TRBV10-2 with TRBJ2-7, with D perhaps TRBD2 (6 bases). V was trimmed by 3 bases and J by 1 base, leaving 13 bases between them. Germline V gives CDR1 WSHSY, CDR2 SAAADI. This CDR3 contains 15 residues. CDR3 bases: TGCGCCAGCAGTGATGGGACTCCCAGATCCTACGAGCAGTACTTC. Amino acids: CASSDGTPRSYEQYF.

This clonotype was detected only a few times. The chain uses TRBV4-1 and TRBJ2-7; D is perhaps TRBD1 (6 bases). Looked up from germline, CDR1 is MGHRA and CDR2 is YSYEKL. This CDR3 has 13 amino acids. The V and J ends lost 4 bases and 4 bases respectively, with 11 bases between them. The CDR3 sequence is CASSPPGVYEQYF. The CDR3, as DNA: TGCGCCAGCAGCCCACCAGGGGTTTACGAGCAGTACTTC.

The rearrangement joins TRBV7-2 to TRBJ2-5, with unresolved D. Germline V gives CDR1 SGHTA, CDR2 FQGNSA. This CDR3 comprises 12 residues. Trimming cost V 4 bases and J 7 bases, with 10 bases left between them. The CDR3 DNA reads TGTGCCAGCAGCTCCTTTCTAGGGACCCAGTACTTC. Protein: CASSSFLGTQYF.

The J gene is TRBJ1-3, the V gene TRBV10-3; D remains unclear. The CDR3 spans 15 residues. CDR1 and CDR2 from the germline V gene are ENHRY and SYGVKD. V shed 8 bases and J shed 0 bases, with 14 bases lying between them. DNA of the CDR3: TGTGCCATCGGGCAGGCCACCACCTCTGGAAACACCATATATTTT. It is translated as CAIGQATTSGNTIYF.